These 29 T cell receptor beta chains originate from one sample sequenced in a study of blood T cell repertoires in COVID-19. TCRdb's table, derived via immunoSEQ multiplex PCR, lists solely in-frame clones and lacks some. In the table there are 200,000 to 250,000 clones, more than 85% of which are singletons. Sequences were obtained from peripheral blood. The receptors were gathered from a man in his sixties with COVID-19, enrolled during active disease.

Worth noting for this clone: At the DNA level, this CDR3 is encoded by other sequences in the same sample as well. This sequence joins TRBV7-9 and TRBJ1-2; 7 bases map to TRBD1. Germline assignment: CDR1 SEHNR and CDR2 FQNEAQ (reference sequence). The CDR3 runs to 14 residues. The V gene end was trimmed by 1 base and the J gene end by 5 bases; junction bases not matched to a gene: 4. The DNA of the CDR3 is TGTGCCAGCAGCTTAGAGGCAGGGGGGTATGGCTACACCTTC. As protein: CASSLEAGGYGYTF.

The V and J genes are TRBV30 and TRBJ1-2; no clear D. Germline V lookup: CDR1 GTSNPN, CDR2 SVGIG (reference sequence). The CDR3 runs to 13 residues. V lost 3 bases and J 3 bases, leaving 11 bases between the germline ends. CDR3 nucleotide sequence: TGTGCCTGGAGGAGCGCGGCCTACTATGGCTACACCTTC. Its protein product is CAWRSAAYYGYTF.

V gene TRBV19 combines with J gene TRBJ1-2; 7 nucleotides match TRBD1. The CDR3 has 13 residues. Germline V gives CDR1 LNHDA, CDR2 SQIVND (reference sequence). J gave up 6 bases and V 5 bases, and 6 bases lay outside the gene matches. CDR3 sequence: CASSSHRGDGYTF. In nucleotides, the CDR3 is TGTGCCAGTAGTTCGCACAGGGGTGATGGCTACACCTTC.

J is TRBJ1-6 and V is TRBV3-1 (or the pseudogene TRBV3-2); D remains ambiguous. CDR3 size: 12 residues. Trimming left V 0 bases short and J 14 bases short, with 8 bases between. CDR1 and CDR2 from the germline V gene are LGHDT and YNNKEL (reference sequence). The CDR3 region has the DNA TGTGCCAGCAGCCAAGATCGGGTAACCCTCCACTTT. It specifies CASSQDRVTLHF.

V and J are TRBV21-1 and TRBJ2-2; the table's D call TRBD1 went unverified against the DNA. TRBV21-1 is listed as a pseudogene. The length of the CDR3 is 19 residues. The chain's CDR3 is CASSKGSGRGRGRAGELFF. The CDR3 DNA reads TGTGCCAGCAGCAAAGGATCGGGCAGAGGAAGGGGTAGGGCCGGGGAGCTGTTTTTT.

This clone was picked up one time. The chain uses TRBV5-1 and TRBJ1-4; TRBD1 matches 7 bases. Per the germline V gene, CDR1 is SGHRS and CDR2 is YFSETQ. The trim removed 2 bases at V and 6 bases at J, leaving 4 bases unmatched. This CDR3 has 14 amino acids. The DNA of the CDR3 is TGCGCCAGCAGCTTAGAAGGGGGCCATGAAAAACTGTTTTTT. Protein: CASSLEGGHEKLFF.

The V call is TRBV19, the J call TRBJ2-3; weak D call: TRBD1 (6 bases). Germline V lookup: CDR1 LNHDA, CDR2 SQIVND (reference sequence). Trimming shortened V by 9 bases and J by 0 bases, and 16 bases separated the two germline ends. The CDR3 extends over 15 amino acids. CDR3: CASRRRGLSTDTQYF. The CDR3 coding sequence is TGTGCCAGCCGCCGAAGGGGGTTAAGCACAGATACGCAGTATTTT.

The chain joins TRBV5-1 to TRBJ1-1; 7 bases line up with TRBD1. Germline V gene data show CDR1 as SGHRS and CDR2 as YFSETQ. The V and J ends lost 4 bases and 0 bases, in that order; junction bases with no gene match: 9. CDR3 length: 16 amino acids. Here the CDR3 reads CASSLLTGRMNTEAFF. DNA for the CDR3: TGCGCCAGCAGCCTTTTGACAGGGCGAATGAACACTGAAGCTTTCTTT.

This clone showed up just once. This chain connects TRBV5-1 to TRBJ2-7; maybe TRBD1 (6 bases). This CDR3 is built from 14 residues. Germline V gene data show CDR1 as SGHRS and CDR2 as YFSETQ. The V end was cut by 0 bases, the J end by 3 bases, with 10 bases between. CDR3 in amino acids: CASSLVGRGYEQYF. CDR3 sequence (DNA): TGCGCCAGCAGCTTGGTGGGCAGGGGCTACGAGCAGTACTTC.

The genes are TRBV10-3 and TRBJ2-1; 9 positions match TRBD2. V lost 0 bases and J lost 1; bases outside the gene matches: 7. CDR3 size: 18 residues. Germline values: CDR1 ENHRY, CDR2 SYGVKD. In DNA, the CDR3 is TGTGCCATCAGTGAGTCGACACTTACTAGCGGGTCCTACAATGAGCAGTTCTTC. It yields the protein CAISESTLTSGSYNEQFF.

The chain combines TRBV29-1 with TRBJ1-4; 9 bases are a match to TRBD1. The CDR3 covers 13 residues. Germline assignment: CDR1 SQVTM and CDR2 ANQGSEA. V shed 5 bases and J 8 bases; nucleotides not matched to a gene: 6. The CDR3 DNA is TGCAGCGTTTCACAGGGGGCAGGAGAAAAACTGTTTTTT. This translates into CSVSQGAGEKLFF. Complete variable domain (other parts from reference TRBV29-1 and TRBJ1-4): SAVISQKPSRDICQRGTSLTIQCQVDSQVTMMFWYRQQPGQSLTLIATANQGSEATYESGFVIDKFPISRPNLTFSTLTVSNMSPEDSSIYLCSVSQGAGEKLFFGSGTQLSVL.

The chain joins TRBV9 to TRBJ2-1, with TRBD2 identical over 9 bases. There are 15 residues in the CDR3. From germline, CDR1 is SGDLS and CDR2 YYNGEE. Unmatched junction bases numbered 4, after V lost 0 bases and J lost 6 bases. The CDR3 DNA reads TGTGCCAGCAGCGTAGTTAGCGGGAGCCCCAATGAGCAGTTCTTC. This sequence encodes CASSVVSGSPNEQFF.

The gene calls are TRBV19 and TRBJ2-3, with D possibly TRBD2 on 5 matching bases. CDR1 and CDR2 from the germline V gene are LNHDA and SQIVND (reference sequence). V lost 6 bases and J lost 5, with 18 bases in between. The CDR3 covers 15 residues. Written as DNA, the CDR3 is TGTGCCAGTAGACTCGCGGGCGCCGGTGGAGATACGCAGTATTTT. Encoded protein: CASRLAGAGGDTQYF.

J is TRBJ1-1 and V is TRBV28; D is ambiguous. The CDR3 loop spans 14 amino acids. Germline CDR1 reads MDHEN; CDR2 reads SYDVKM. V lost 2 bases and J 1 base, leaving 8 bases between the germline ends. This CDR3 reads CASSLLPRNTEAFF. In DNA, the CDR3 is TGTGCCAGCAGTTTACTACCTCGGAACACTGAAGCTTTCTTT.

The CDR3, as DNA: TGTGCCAGCAGCTTACTAGTCACCACCATCAATGAGCAGTTCTTC. Translation gives CASSLLVTTINEQFF. The chain has TRBV7-8 and TRBJ2-1, with D uncertain. Germline CDR1 is SGHVS and CDR2 is FQNEAQ. The ends were cut back, 2 bases at V and 6 bases at J, with 14 bases in the middle. The CDR3 contains 15 residues.

This chain uses TRBV7-3 with TRBJ1-2, with 7 bases aligning to TRBD1. The CDR3 has 14 amino acids. Germline V gene data show CDR1 as SGHTA and CDR2 as FQGTGA. V gave up 0 bases and J gave up 4 bases; unmatched junction bases: 2. This chain's CDR3 is CASSLTGGGYGYTF. As DNA, the CDR3 is TGTGCCAGCAGCTTAACAGGGGGCGGCTATGGCTACACCTTC.

The chain uses TRBV6-1 and TRBJ1-2, with D unclear. Germline V lookup: CDR1 MNHNS, CDR2 SASEGT. V was cut by 0 bases and J by 6 bases, with 11 bases left in between. This CDR3 contains 14 residues. In DNA, the CDR3 is TGTGCCAGCAGTGAAGCAAGACCGAGGGATGGCTACACCTTC. This encodes CASSEARPRDGYTF.

This chain joins TRBV6-1 and TRBJ1-1, with D tentatively TRBD1 (5 bases). The CDR3 sequence is 14 residues long. In germline, CDR1 is MNHNS, CDR2 SASEGT. V was pared by 1 base and J by 10 bases, with 16 bases between. CDR3 bases: TGTGCCAGCAGTGAAGGGACAACTCAGGTGACAGCTTTCTTT. The encoded protein is CASSEGTTQVTAFF.

The gene calls are TRBV5-1 and TRBJ2-7; possible D gene TRBD1, 5 bases. Trimming pared 1 base from V and 2 bases from J, leaving 10 bases between. This CDR3 contains 14 residues. Germline assignment: CDR1 SGHRS and CDR2 YFSETQ. The CDR3 reads CASSLSPGPYEQYF. The CDR3 region has the DNA TGCGCCAGCAGCTTGTCCCCAGGGCCCTACGAGCAGTACTTC.

The gene calls are TRBV7-9 and TRBJ1-2, with D unclear. The germline gives CDR1 SEHNR, CDR2 FQNEAQ (reference sequence). This CDR3 has 15 amino acids. V was trimmed by 4 bases and J by 4 bases, leaving 16 bases between them. Written as DNA, the CDR3 is TGTGCCAGCAGCTCCGACCTCCTGCGGCGCTATGGCTACACCTTC. As protein: CASSSDLLRRYGYTF.

This chain links TRBV25-1 with TRBJ2-7; 7 bases are a match to TRBD1. Unmatched junction bases numbered 7, after V lost 4 bases and J lost 7 bases. CDR1 and CDR2 from the germline V gene are MGHDK and SYGVNS. The CDR3 sequence is 13 residues long. The CDR3 nucleotides are TGTGCCAGCAGTGGGGGAACAGGGGTGGAGCAGTACTTC. As protein: CASSGGTGVEQYF.

The genes are TRBV24-1 and TRBJ1-5, with 9 bases lining up with TRBD1. V shed 9 bases, J shed 4 bases, and the junction held 3 bases outside the gene matches. Germline V lookup: CDR1 KGHDR, CDR2 SFDVKD. The CDR3 runs 13 residues. CDR3 region: CATGGQGNQPQHF. CDR3 nucleotide sequence: TGTGCCACCGGTGGACAGGGGAATCAGCCCCAGCATTTT.

The chain uses TRBV7-9 and TRBJ2-1; 7 positions agree with TRBD2. The CDR3 spans 14 residues. Trimming removed 3 bases from V and 7 bases from J; junction bases left unmatched: 6. Germline CDR1 reads SEHNR; CDR2 reads FQNEAQ (reference sequence). CDR3: CASSLDAGVNEQFF. DNA for the CDR3: TGTGCCAGCAGCTTGGATGCGGGAGTAAATGAGCAGTTCTTC.

The rearrangement links TRBV4-1 to TRBJ1-5; TRBD1 agrees at 9 bases. J gave up 6 bases and V 2 bases, and 5 bases lay outside the gene matches. The germline V gene encodes CDR1 MGHRA and CDR2 YSYEKL. The CDR3 totals 15 residues. Here the CDR3 reads CASSQNRGQGQPQHF. DNA of the CDR3: TGCGCCAGCAGCCAAAACAGGGGGCAAGGTCAGCCCCAGCATTTT.

The V and J genes are TRBV18 and TRBJ2-1; 9 bases match TRBD2. Losses at the gene ends were 8 bases for V and 1 base for J; bases not matched to a gene: 6. Germline loops: CDR1 KGHSH, CDR2 LQKENI. CDR3 length: 15 residues. CDR3 DNA: TGTGCCAGCCATAGACTAGCGGTTTCCTACAATGAGCAGTTCTTC. Amino acid sequence: CASHRLAVSYNEQFF.

This sequence joins TRBV30 and TRBJ1-5; tentatively, D is TRBD1 (6 bases). Germline V gene lookup returns CDR1 GTSNPN and CDR2 SVGIG (reference sequence). This CDR3 contains 15 residues. The ends were cut back, 2 bases at V and 4 bases at J, with 15 bases in the middle. In DNA form, the CDR3 reads TGTGCCTGGAGTCTTACAGGGACACAAAATCAGCCCCAGCATTTT. Translation: CAWSLTGTQNQPQHF.

The chain has TRBV5-1 and TRBJ1-1; D possibly corresponds to TRBD1 (5 bases). The V gene's germline CDR1 is SGHRS and CDR2 YFSETQ. The CDR3 totals 15 residues. The V end lost 3 bases, the J end lost 4 bases, and 16 bases lay between the germline ends. The CDR3 sequence: CASSSIQGGGTEAFF. The CDR3 bases are TGCGCCAGCAGCTCTATCCAGGGAGGAGGCACTGAAGCTTTCTTT.

The chain is built from TRBV6-6 and TRBJ2-7; tentatively, D is TRBD1 (6 bases). Trimming shortened V by 8 bases and J by 2 bases, and 16 bases separated the two germline ends. Germline-derived CDR1 and CDR2 are MNHNY and SVGAGI (reference sequence). CDR3 length: 14 residues. CDR3: CASHHRAETYEQYF. The CDR3, as DNA: TGTGCCAGCCATCACAGGGCTGAAACCTACGAGCAGTACTTC.

The rearrangement links TRBV28 to TRBJ1-6; tentative D call: TRBD1 (6 bases). The CDR3 totals 18 residues. Germline lookup yields CDR1 MDHEN and CDR2 SYDVKM. V gave up 4 bases and J gave up 6 bases, with 22 bases separating them. The CDR3 loop reads CASSSWTVIKPGNSPLHF. The CDR3 nucleotides are TGTGCCAGCAGTTCCTGGACAGTAATTAAGCCGGGTAATTCACCCCTCCACTTT.